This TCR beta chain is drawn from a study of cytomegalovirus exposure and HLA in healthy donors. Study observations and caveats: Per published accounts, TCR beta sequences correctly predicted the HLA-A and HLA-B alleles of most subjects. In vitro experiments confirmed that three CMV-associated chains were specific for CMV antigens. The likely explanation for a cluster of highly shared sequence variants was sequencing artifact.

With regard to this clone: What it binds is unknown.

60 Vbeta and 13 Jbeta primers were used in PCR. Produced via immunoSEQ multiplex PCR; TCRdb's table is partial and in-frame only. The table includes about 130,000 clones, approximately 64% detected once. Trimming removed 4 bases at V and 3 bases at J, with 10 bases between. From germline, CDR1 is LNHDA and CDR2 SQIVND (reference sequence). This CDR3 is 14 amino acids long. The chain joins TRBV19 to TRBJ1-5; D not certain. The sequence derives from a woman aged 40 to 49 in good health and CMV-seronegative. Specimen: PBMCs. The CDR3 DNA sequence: TGTGCCAGTAGTAAGGTGACTGACAATCAGCCCCAGCATTTT. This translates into CASSKVTDNQPQHF.